The rows below give T cell receptor beta chains drawn from one sample of a study of blood T cells in healthy people across ages. TCRdb called the 5' RACE reads again in MiXCR, with one record for every CDR3 protein. The profile shows about 1.8 million distinct CDR3 sequences, roughly 49% of them singletons. The sample taken for sequencing was blood. The receptor set was obtained from a woman in her thirties or forties in good health. The CDR3 runs from the conserved cysteine through the conserved F or W. A D gene is named only where the DNA matches it firmly. A clone size is listed for some rows: how often the clone was seen (once, few, many), or a class if it is expanded.

V	size	J	D	CDR3	DNA
TRBV2	.	TRBJ2-1	TRBD2	CASSREDPSGLAGGPGEQFF	TGTGCCAGCAGCCGCGAAGACCCATCGGGACTAGCGGGGGGCCCGGGTGAGCAGTTCTTC
TRBV5-1	few	TRBJ2-5	TRBD2	CASSPGRAQETQYF	TGCGCCAGCAGCCCCGGGAGGGCTCAAGAGACCCAGTACTTC
TRBV6-5	once	TRBJ2-5	.	CASTLLMGVQETQYF	TGTGCCAGCACCCTTCTGATGGGGGTCCAAGAGACCCAGTACTTC
TRBV6-4	.	TRBJ2-1	TRBD2	CASSISRTSSYNEQFF	TGTGCCAGCAGTATAAGCCGGACTAGCAGTTACAATGAGCAGTTCTTC
TRBV2	once	TRBJ2-5	.	CASSEQSGKETQYF	TGTGCCAGCAGTGAACAGAGTGGGAAAGAGACCCAGTACTTC
TRBV28	.	TRBJ1-5	TRBD1	CASSPGTEYLSNQPQHF	TGTGCCAGCAGCCCCGGGACAGAATATCTTAGCAATCAGCCCCAGCATTTT
TRBV7-2	.	TRBJ2-4	TRBD1	CASSPGTGMVDGIQYF	TGTGCCAGCAGCCCAGGGACAGGGATGGTAGACGGCATTCAGTACTTC
TRBV7-9	.	TRBJ1-2	.	CASRPARGDGYTF	TGTGCCAGCAGGCCGGCCCGGGGGGATGGCTACACCTTC
TRBV9	.	TRBJ1-5	.	CASSVGLGSNQPQHF	TGTGCCAGCAGCGTGGGTCTTGGGAGCAATCAGCCCCAGCATTTT
TRBV29-1	.	TRBJ2-5	.	CSVVKLATRGLSAQYF	TGCAGCGTTGTGAAACTGGCTACCCGCGGGCTTTCGGCCCAGTACTTC
TRBV27	.	TRBJ1-6	.	CASTGGYYNSPLHF	TGTGCCAGCACAGGAGGTTACTATAATTCACCCCTCCACTTT
TRBV9	.	TRBJ2-3	TRBD2	CASSVGAGGADTQYF	TGTGCCAGCAGCGTAGGAGCGGGGGGTGCAGATACGCAGTATTTT
TRBV29-1	once	TRBJ1-2	TRBD1	CSVAGFRGNYGYTF	TGTAGCGTTGCGGGTTTCAGGGGGAACTATGGCTACACCTTC
TRBV28	few	TRBJ2-7	.	CASSLSRPAPTYEQYF	TGTGCCAGCAGTTTAAGTCGGCCGGCGCCTACCTACGAGCAGTACTTC
TRBV5-1	.	TRBJ2-7	.	CASSPVETRNEQYF	TGCGCCAGCAGTCCTGTCGAGACACGGAATGAGCAGTACTTC
TRBV7-8	.	TRBJ1-1	.	CASSLARTTEAFF	TGTGCCAGCAGCTTAGCCAGGACTACTGAAGCTTTCTTT
TRBV5-6	once	TRBJ2-5	TRBD1	CASSLLDREGKTQYF	TGTGCCAGCAGCTTGCTGGACAGGGAAGGAAAGACCCAGTACTTC
TRBV20-1	.	TRBJ2-3	TRBD1	CSARLDRGLADTQYF	TGCAGTGCTAGGTTGGACAGGGGGCTGGCAGATACGCAGTATTTT
TRBV5-1	.	TRBJ1-4	.	CASSLLRGPNEKLFF	TGCGCCAGCAGCTTGTTAAGAGGACCTAATGAAAAACTGTTTTTT
TRBV4-3	few	TRBJ2-7	TRBD1	CASSQSGTGHYEQYF	TGCGCCAGCAGCCAATCCGGGACAGGCCACTACGAGCAGTACTTC
TRBV7-2	.	TRBJ2-5	.	CASSSGEWETQYF	TGTGCCAGCAGTTCGGGAGAGTGGGAGACCCAGTACTTC
TRBV7-8	few	TRBJ2-7	.	CASSPRETVYEQYF	TGTGCCAGCAGCCCTAGGGAGACAGTTTACGAGCAGTACTTC
TRBV7-9	.	TRBJ2-5	TRBD1	CASSAGQGAGRETQYF	TGTGCCAGCAGCGCTGGACAGGGGGCTGGGAGAGAGACCCAGTACTTC
TRBV7-9	.	TRBJ1-2	.	CASSSSGTTYNGGYTF	TGTGCCAGCAGCTCCTCCGGGACTACCTACAACGGTGGCTACACCTTC
TRBV7-2	.	TRBJ1-2	TRBD1	CASSPLETGLIGYGYTF	TGTGCCAGCAGCCCCCTAGAGACAGGGCTCATAGGATATGGCTACACCTTC
TRBV14	.	TRBJ1-6	.	CASSHRGTNSPLHF	TGTGCCAGCAGCCACAGGGGTACTAATTCACCCCTCCACTTT
TRBV15	.	TRBJ2-1	TRBD1	CATSNPGQRNEQFF	TGTGCCACCAGCAACCCGGGACAGCGGAATGAGCAGTTCTTC
TRBV3-1	few	TRBJ1-2	.	CASSQAGADGYGYTF	TGTGCCAGCAGCCAAGCAGGAGCAGACGGCTATGGCTACACCTTC
TRBV15	few	TRBJ2-3	TRBD2	CATSRFSGGSTDTQYF	TGTGCCACCAGCAGATTCTCGGGGGGAAGCACAGATACGCAGTATTTT
TRBV6-5	few	TRBJ2-4	.	CASRRGFGAIQYF	TGTGCCTCCCGCCGGGGATTTGGGGCCATTCAGTACTTC
TRBV29-1	once	TRBJ2-1	TRBD1	CSVEGQGVGETQFF	TGCAGCGTTGAAGGACAGGGTGTTGGAGAGACCCAGTTCTTC
TRBV25-1	.	TRBJ1-5	.	CASSEEEEQPQHF	TGTGCCAGCAGTGAAGAGGAAGAACAGCCCCAGCATTTT
TRBV6-2/TRBV6-3	.	TRBJ2-5	.	CASSRVAETQYF	TGTGCCAGCAGTAGGGTTGCGGAGACCCAGTACTTC
TRBV4-3	.	TRBJ2-7	.	CASSQDPGQNYEQYF	TGCGCCAGCAGCCAAGATCCCGGACAGAACTACGAGCAGTACTTC
TRBV7-4	once	TRBJ2-3	TRBD2	CASSLGRAGATDTQYF	TGTGCCAGCAGCTTAGGCCGAGCGGGGGCAACAGATACGCAGTATTTT
TRBV7-2	.	TRBJ2-7	.	CASSLDRGGAYEQYF	TGTGCCAGCAGCTTAGATAGGGGGGGAGCCTACGAGCAGTACTTC
TRBV7-2	.	TRBJ2-7	TRBD1	CASSPQGASGYEQYF	TGTGCCAGCAGCCCCCAGGGGGCCTCAGGCTACGAGCAGTACTTC
TRBV9	.	TRBJ2-1	.	CASSVDIGNEQFF	TGTGCCAGCAGCGTAGATATAGGGAATGAGCAGTTCTTC
TRBV27	.	TRBJ1-5	.	CASRLSFNQPQHF	TGTGCCAGCAGACTCAGTTTCAATCAGCCCCAGCATTTT
TRBV12-3/TRBV12-4	few	TRBJ2-1	TRBD2	CASGGGSGLAGLGNEQFF	TGTGCCAGCGGAGGGGGGTCCGGACTAGCAGGCTTAGGCAATGAGCAGTTCTTC
TRBV6-2/TRBV6-3	.	TRBJ2-5	.	CASSPTLVKTQYF	TGTGCCAGCAGTCCCACCTTAGTGAAGACCCAGTACTTC
TRBV7-2	.	TRBJ1-1	.	CASTLFVGTEAFF	TGTGCCAGCACCCTTTTTGTGGGGACTGAAGCTTTCTTT
TRBV5-1	few	TRBJ1-2	.	CASSLTTSNYGYTF	TGCGCCAGCAGCTTGACGACAAGTAACTATGGCTACACCTTC
TRBV5-1	few	TRBJ1-2	.	CASSARVTNYGYTF	TGCGCCAGCAGCGCCAGGGTGACTAACTATGGCTACACCTTC
TRBV12-3/TRBV12-4	.	TRBJ2-3	.	CASSPPALGGGPDTQYF	TGTGCCAGCAGTCCACCGGCACTAGGGGGGGGGCCAGATACGCAGTATTTT
TRBV19	.	TRBJ2-1	.	CASSITWVNEQFF	TGTGCCAGTAGTATTACTTGGGTCAATGAGCAGTTCTTC
TRBV6-6	.	TRBJ1-2	.	CAGLGGRDYGYTF	TGTGCCGGGCTCGGGGGGCGCGACTATGGCTACACCTTC
TRBV2	.	TRBJ2-1	.	CARVGGGGNEQFF	TGTGCCAGGGTAGGCGGGGGCGGGAATGAGCAGTTCTTC
TRBV4-1	few	TRBJ1-2	TRBD1	CASSQTAGTGGPYGYTF	TGCGCCAGCAGCCAAACCGCCGGGACAGGGGGACCCTATGGCTACACCTTC
TRBV7-2	.	TRBJ1-2	.	CASSPDRQGGGYTF	TGTGCCAGCAGCCCCGACCGCCAGGGTGGTGGCTACACCTTC
TRBV9	.	TRBJ2-6	.	CASSVDPEASGANVLTF	TGTGCCAGCAGCGTAGACCCCGAGGCCTCTGGGGCCAACGTCCTGACTTTC
TRBV20-1	.	TRBJ2-7	TRBD2	CSASSRISGVEQYF	TGCAGTGCTAGCTCTAGGATTAGCGGGGTCGAGCAGTACTTC
TRBV2	.	TRBJ2-5	.	CASSLRTVRQETQYF	TGTGCCAGCAGTCTTCGGACGGTACGACAAGAGACCCAGTACTTC